This T cell receptor beta chain is from a study of CD8 T cells in Susac syndrome. This CDR3 is 15 amino acids long. V was trimmed by 1 base and J by 9 bases, leaving 16 bases between them. Germline lookup yields CDR1 GTSNPN and CDR2 SVGIG (reference sequence). The diagnostic criteria were recently defined, and patients with Susac syndrome met them for definite or probable disease. Random hexamers were used to reverse transcribe roughly 0.5 to 1 ug of RNA. TCRdb ran MiXCR on the immunoSEQ multiplex PCR reads and lists one entry per CDR3 protein. This sample has 150,000 or so distinct CDR3 sequences, with approximately 95% found just once.

The sequenced material came from CD4+ T cells from PBMCs. V gene TRBV30 combines with J gene TRBJ1-6; perhaps TRBD1 as D (6 bases). The TCR comes from a human donor with Susac syndrome. CDR3 coding DNA: TGTGCCTGGAGTGATCCAGCAGGGGTCAGTTCACCCCTCCACTTT. Its protein product is CAWSDPAGVSSPLHF. The full variable domain, rest sourced from reference TRBV30 and TRBJ1-6, is SQTIHQWPATLVQPVGSPLSLECTVEGTSNPNLYWYRQAAGRGLQLLFYSVGIGQISSEVPQNLSASRPQDRQFILSSKKLLLSDSGFYLCAWSDPAGVSSPLHFGNGTRLTVT.